The sequence of this TCR beta chain was determined in a study of Ad26.COV2.S vaccination and SARS-CoV-2 variants. The treatment is: 15 to 20 received Ad26.COV2.S at low or high dose, single or two shots; 5 received placebo; per-sample allocation not given. Specimens were obtained on day 63 following the first vaccine or placebo injection. The repertoire was sequenced with immunoSEQ multiplex PCR; TCRdb's copy has only in-frame clones and lacks some. The repertoire holds some 250,000 clones, with around 87% as singletons. Looked up from germline, CDR1 is SGDLS and CDR2 is YYNGEE. There are 14 residues in the CDR3. Trimming left V 4 bases short and J 2 bases short, with 11 bases between.

Sequenced material: peripheral blood, taken in a trial of Ad26.COV2.S vaccine versus placebo. The source is a person aged 18-60 years who received the Ad26.COV2.S COVID-19 vaccine or a placebo. The chain joins TRBV9 to TRBJ2-3, with D uncertain. The CDR3, as DNA: TGTGCCAGCAGCCCCGTTGGAGACACAGATACGCAGTATTTT. It translates to CASSPVGDTDTQYF.